This T cell receptor beta chain derives from a study of cytomegalovirus exposure and HLA in healthy donors. Study-level background: For the approximately 360 genotyped donors, more than 80% fell within the Caucasian-associated ancestry cluster.

Notes on the study in general: Later genetic work tied a missense DCLRE1C variant to beta-chain V and J trimming.

Both 60 Vbeta primers and 13 Jbeta primers went into the PCR. In the authors' workflow: Later reanalysis found around 74 million unique TCR beta chains, some 10 million of them shared. TCRdb's copy holds only in-frame clones and misses some; the assay was immunoSEQ multiplex PCR. V and J calls and clone size are given by that table; D and trimming were obtained from the DNA. The table has around 260,000 clones, 80% seen once. Comment on this clone: Its target is unknown.

The clonotype was recovered from a girl aged 2-10 years in good health and CMV-seronegative. Sequencing was performed on PBMCs.

In DNA form, the CDR3 reads TGTGCCAGCAGCAAACTAGCGGGAGGCCCGGCAGATACGCAGTATTTT. Protein: CASSKLAGGPADTQYF. The chain joins TRBV9 to TRBJ2-3, with 12 nucleotides matching TRBD2. The CDR3 covers 16 residues. The V gene end was trimmed by 4 bases and the J gene end by 4 bases; junction bases not matched to a gene: 7. CDR1 is SGDLS, CDR2 YYNGEE, per germline. The complete variable domain, with remaining parts taken from reference TRBV9 and TRBJ2-3, reads DSGVTQTPKHLITATGQRVTLRCSPRSGDLSVYWYQQSLDQGLQFLIQYYNGEERAKGNILERFSAQQFPDLHSELNLSSLELGDSALYFCASSKLAGGPADTQYFGPGTRLTVL.